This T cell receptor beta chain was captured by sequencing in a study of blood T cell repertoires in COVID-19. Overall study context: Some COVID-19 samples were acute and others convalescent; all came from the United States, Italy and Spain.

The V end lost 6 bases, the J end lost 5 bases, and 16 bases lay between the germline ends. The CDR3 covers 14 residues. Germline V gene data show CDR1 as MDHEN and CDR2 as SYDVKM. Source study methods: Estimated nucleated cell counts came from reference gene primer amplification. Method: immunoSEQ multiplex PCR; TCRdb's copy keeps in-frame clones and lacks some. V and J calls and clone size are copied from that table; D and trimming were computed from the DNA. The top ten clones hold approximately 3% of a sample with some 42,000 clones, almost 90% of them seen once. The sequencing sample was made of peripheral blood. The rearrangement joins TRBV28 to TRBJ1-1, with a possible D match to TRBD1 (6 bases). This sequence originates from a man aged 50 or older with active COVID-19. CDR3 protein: CASSPPQGSTEAFF. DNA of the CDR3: TGTGCCAGCAGCCCACCACAGGGATCGACTGAAGCTTTCTTT.